This passage covers 30 T cell receptor beta chains from one sample sequenced in a study of blood T cell repertoires in COVID-19. Here immunoSEQ multiplex PCR was the method, and the copy in TCRdb shows in-frame clones only, minus some. Of 360,000 or so clones in the sample, roughly 90% are singletons; the top ten hold about 1.7%. The source material was PBMCs or T cells enriched from blood (not recorded which). All receptors derive from a woman aged 25 to 45 who had recovered from COVID-19.

The genes are TRBV27 and TRBJ2-7; 7 bases match TRBD2. The J segment lost 5 bases and the V segment lost 5 bases, leaving 9 bases of the junction unmatched. The CDR3 covers 14 residues. Germline V CDR1 and CDR2: MNHEY, SMNVEV (reference sequence). The CDR3: CASSIGGGGDEQYF. The CDR3 nucleotides read TGTGCCAGCAGTATCGGTGGGGGAGGGGACGAGCAGTACTTC.

The chain uses TRBV5-1 and TRBJ2-1; weak D call: TRBD2 (5 bases). This CDR3 has 15 residues. V was clipped by 4 bases and J by 4 bases, with 15 bases between them. Germline CDR1 is SGHRS and CDR2 is YFSETQ. The CDR3 region is CASSGPGNYYNEQFF. Written as DNA, the CDR3 is TGCGCCAGCAGCGGTCCGGGAAACTATTACAATGAGCAGTTCTTC.

The chain uses TRBV7-2 and TRBJ2-3; D may be TRBD2 (6 bases). Per the germline V gene, CDR1 is SGHTA and CDR2 is FQGNSA. The CDR3 extends over 13 amino acids. V was clipped by 3 bases and J by 4 bases, with 8 bases between them. In DNA, the CDR3 is TGTGCCAGCAGCTTGGGGGGACCAGATACGCAGTATTTT. Translated: CASSLGGPDTQYF. Complete variable domain (other parts from reference TRBV7-2 and TRBJ2-3): GAGVSQSPSNKVTEKGKDVELRCDPISGHTALYWYRQSLGQGLEFLIYFQGNSAPDKSGLPSDRFSAERTGGSVSTLTIQRTQQEDSAVYLCASSLGGPDTQYFGPGTRLTVL.

The CDR3 is CASSSGQGTGELFF. DNA of the CDR3: TGTGCCAGCAGTTCGGGACAGGGCACCGGGGAGCTGTTTTTT. The V call is TRBV6-5, the J call TRBJ2-2; 9 nucleotides agree with TRBD1. Germline V gene lookup returns CDR1 MNHEY and CDR2 SVGAGI. V was pared by 4 bases and J by 4 bases, with 1 base of the junction left unmatched. The CDR3 loop spans 14 amino acids.

The chain combines TRBV7-6 with TRBJ2-7; no firm D call. V was shortened by 5 bases and J by 4 bases, with 15 bases between the two germline ends. CDR3 size: 14 residues. CDR1 and CDR2 from the germline V gene are SGHVS and FNYEAQ. The CDR3 is CASSPASGLYEQYF. In nucleotides, the CDR3 is TGTGCCAGCAGCCCCGCTTCGGGTCTGTACGAGCAGTACTTC.

This chain joins TRBV2 and TRBJ1-6; tentative D call: TRBD1 (6 bases). This CDR3 is 16 amino acids long. Germline lookup yields CDR1 SNHLY and CDR2 FYNNEI. The CDR3 sequence is CAFEEVRGAYNSPLHF. For the CDR3, the DNA is TGTGCTTTCGAAGAGGTCAGGGGTGCCTATAATTCACCCCTCCACTTT.

V is TRBV11-3 and J is TRBJ2-5; maybe TRBD1 (5 bases). Between the trimmed V and J ends, which lost 2 bases and 3 bases, there was a span of 16 bases. The germline V gene has CDR1 SGHNT and CDR2 YENEEA. The CDR3 is made up of 16 amino acids. Here the CDR3 DNA reads TGTGCCAGCAGCTTATTAACAGGTTCGCGAAAAGAGACCCAGTACTTC. It translates to CASSLLTGSRKETQYF.

This chain uses TRBV5-1 with TRBJ2-1; a weak D match, TRBD2 (5 bases). This CDR3 has 14 residues. CDR1 is SGHRS and CDR2 is YFSETQ in the germline V gene. The germline V and J ends were trimmed by 2 bases and 6 bases, with 12 bases remaining between them. The CDR3 DNA sequence: TGCGCCAGCAGCTTAGCACTAGTCAGCAATGAGCAGTTCTTC. Its translation is CASSLALVSNEQFF.

V and J are TRBV5-1 and TRBJ1-1; D remains unclear. The ends were cut back, 2 bases at V and 3 bases at J, with 5 bases in the middle. The germline CDR1 and CDR2 sequences are SGHRS and YFSETQ. The CDR3 totals 12 residues. The CDR3 region is CASSLPDTEAFF. CDR3 DNA sequence: TGCGCCAGCAGCTTACCAGACACTGAAGCTTTCTTT.

This chain uses TRBV7-6 with TRBJ1-2; 7 nucleotides align to TRBD1. CDR1 is SGHVS and CDR2 is FNYEAQ in the germline V gene. The length of the CDR3 is 13 residues. V lost 5 bases, J lost 4 bases, and 4 bases stayed unmatched. The CDR3 DNA follows: TGTGCCAGCAGCAGGGACAGTTCCTATGGCTACACCTTC. Its protein is CASSRDSSYGYTF.

The V gene is TRBV5-5, the J gene TRBJ1-1; D uncertain. Germline lookup yields CDR1 SGHKS and CDR2 YYEKEE (reference sequence). The CDR3 length is 15 residues. Trimming stripped 2 bases from V and 0 bases from J, with 11 bases between. The CDR3 reads CASSFISDMNTEAFF. The CDR3 nucleotides are TGTGCCAGCAGCTTCATCAGCGATATGAACACTGAAGCTTTCTTT. Full variable domain (outside the CDR3, taken from reference TRBV5-5 and TRBJ1-1): DAGVTQSPTHLIKTRGQQVTLRCSPISGHKSVSWYQQVLGQGPQFIFQYYEKEERGRGNFPDRFSARQFPNYSSELNVNALLLGDSALYLCASSFISDMNTEAFFGQGTRLTVV.

CDR3 amino acids: CSVALGSNQPQHF. The CDR3 nucleotides read TGCAGCGTTGCACTAGGTAGCAATCAGCCCCAGCATTTT. This chain connects TRBV29-1 to TRBJ1-5; D is unclear. V shed 4 bases and J shed 0 bases, with 7 bases lying between them. The CDR3 is 13 residues long. CDR1 and CDR2 from the germline V gene are SQVTM and ANQGSEA.

The chain couples TRBV3-1 (or the pseudogene TRBV3-2) to TRBJ2-1; TRBD2 aligns across 8 bases. CDR1 and CDR2 from the germline V gene are LGHDT and YNNKEL (reference sequence). The CDR3 is 16 residues long. Trimming at V came to 4 bases and at J to 2 bases, leaving 7 bases not matched to a gene. CDR3 DNA sequence: TGTGCCAGCAGCCCCCAGGGCGGGGGGACCTACAATGAGCAGTTCTTC. This sequence encodes CASSPQGGGTYNEQFF.

J is TRBJ1-2 and V is TRBV27, with TRBD1 as a possible D gene (6 bases). CDR3 size: 16 residues. Trimming removed 4 bases from V and 8 bases from J, with 23 bases in between. Germline CDR1 and CDR2: MNHEY and SMNVEV (reference sequence). The CDR3 sequence: CASSSLGPGRTEGYTF. The CDR3 region has the DNA TGTGCCAGCAGTTCCTTGGGACCGGGACGGACAGAGGGCTACACCTTC.

Ten or more counts support this clone. CDR3 sequence reads: CASSSTDRGVYEQYF. DNA of the CDR3: TGCGCCAGCAGCTCGACTGACAGGGGCGTCTACGAGCAGTACTTC. The chain uses TRBV5-1 and TRBJ2-7; 8 bases are shared with TRBD1. This CDR3 comprises 15 residues. The junction had 8 bases not matched to a gene; V was cut back by 3 bases and J by 3 bases. Germline CDR1 is SGHRS and CDR2 is YFSETQ. The full variable domain, its missing parts supplied by reference TRBV5-1 and TRBJ2-7, is KAGVTQTPRYLIKTRGQQVTLSCSPISGHRSVSWYQQTPGQGLQFLFEYFSETQRNKGNFPGRFSGRQFSNSRSEMNVSTLELGDSALYLCASSSTDRGVYEQYFGPGTRLTVT.

The chain recombines TRBV7-2 with TRBJ2-3; 12 positions match TRBD2. Germline trimming cut 3 bases from V and 3 bases from J; bases unmatched to any gene: 4. The CDR3 runs 16 residues. The germline gives CDR1 SGHTA, CDR2 FQGNSA. The CDR3 spells CASSFLTSGRTDTQYF. In nucleotides, the CDR3 is TGTGCCAGCAGCTTCCTGACTAGCGGGAGAACAGATACGCAGTATTTT.

The V gene is TRBV5-1, the J gene TRBJ1-2; D remains ambiguous. Germline CDR1 and CDR2: SGHRS and YFSETQ. This CDR3 contains 15 residues. Trimming removed 4 bases at V and 1 base at J, with 14 bases between. The CDR3 nucleotides read TGCGCCAGCAGCCTGTTGGCAGGCCTTAACTATGGCTACACCTTC. Translating gives CASSLLAGLNYGYTF.

The CDR3 sequence: CASSSRQGAQTEAFF. CDR3 bases: TGTGCCAGCAGTTCGAGACAGGGGGCGCAGACTGAAGCTTTCTTT. V usage is TRBV6-5 and J usage is TRBJ1-1; 10 bases align to TRBD1. Losses at the gene ends were 4 bases for V and 5 bases for J; bases not matched to a gene: 7. The CDR3 covers 15 residues. Germline CDR1 is MNHEY and CDR2 is SVGAGI.

This chain uses TRBV10-3 with TRBJ2-1; tentative D call: TRBD1 (5 bases). CDR1 ENHRY and CDR2 SYGVKD come from the germline V gene. The length of the CDR3 is 14 residues. V was cut by 6 bases and J by 6 bases, with 15 bases left in between. For the CDR3, the DNA is TGTGCCATCAGGCCCGGGCAGGGATCCAATGAGCAGTTCTTC. Its protein is CAIRPGQGSNEQFF.

The rearrangement uses TRBV28 and TRBJ1-6; 8 positions match TRBD1. This CDR3 is built from 17 residues. CDR1 MDHEN and CDR2 SYDVKM come from the germline V gene. V lost 4 bases, J lost 6 bases, and 11 bases stayed unmatched. CDR3: CASSSHRDRSFNSPLHF. Here the CDR3 DNA reads TGTGCCAGCAGTTCACACCGGGACAGGTCGTTTAATTCACCCCTCCACTTT.

The J gene is TRBJ2-1, the V gene TRBV11-3; 16 bases match TRBD2. The CDR3 has 18 residues. V trimming: 0 bases; J trimming: 10 bases; junction bases outside the gene matches: 9. CDR1 SGHNT and CDR2 YENEEA come from the germline V gene. CDR3 amino acids: CASSLDGTSGRVPGEQFF. CDR3 nucleotide sequence: TGTGCCAGCAGCTTAGACGGGACTAGCGGGAGGGTGCCGGGGGAGCAGTTCTTC.

V gene TRBV28 combines with J gene TRBJ2-2; the match to TRBD2 covers 9 bases. The germline V gene encodes CDR1 MDHEN and CDR2 SYDVKM. This CDR3 comprises 15 residues. Germline trimming cut 6 bases from V and 5 bases from J; bases unmatched to any gene: 7. The chain's CDR3 is CASSRTGLATGELFF. Written as DNA, the CDR3 is TGTGCCAGCAGCCGGACCGGACTAGCGACCGGGGAGCTGTTTTTT.

The gene calls are TRBV19 and TRBJ1-1; 12 bases match TRBD1. Looked up from germline, CDR1 is LNHDA and CDR2 is SQIVND (reference sequence). The CDR3 length is 16 residues. J gave up 0 bases and V 5 bases, and 4 bases lay outside the gene matches. Here the CDR3 reads CASSGTGGFMNTEAFF. CDR3 coding DNA: TGTGCCAGTAGTGGGACAGGGGGCTTCATGAACACTGAAGCTTTCTTT.

The V and J genes are TRBV15 and TRBJ2-1; TRBD1 aligns across 8 bases. The CDR3 consists of 13 residues. Per germline, CDR1 LNHNV and CDR2 YYDKDF (reference sequence). Trimming took 8 bases from V and 4 from J; bases not matched to a gene: 4. The CDR3 here is CATRTGRYNEQFF. For the CDR3, the DNA is TGTGCCACCCGGACAGGGAGGTACAATGAGCAGTTCTTC. The full variable domain, with the rest looked up from reference TRBV15 and TRBJ2-1, is DAMVIQNPRYQVTQFGKPVTLSCSQTLNHNVMYWYQQKSSQAPKLLFHYYDKDFNNEADTPDNFQSRRPNTSFCFLDIRSPGLGDTAMYLCATRTGRYNEQFFGPGTRLTVL.

The chain employs TRBV7-3 and TRBJ2-1; TRBD2 matches 14 bases. Unmatched junction bases numbered 2, after V lost 4 bases and J lost 6 bases. The V gene's germline CDR1 is SGHTA and CDR2 FQGTGA. This CDR3 is 15 amino acids long. The CDR3 here is CASSSGTSGGNEQFF. CDR3 in DNA: TGTGCCAGCAGCTCCGGGACTAGCGGGGGCAATGAGCAGTTCTTC.

The J gene is TRBJ2-1, the V gene TRBV24-1, with 12 bases aligning to TRBD2. Unmatched junction bases numbered 8, after V lost 4 bases and J lost 8 bases. The CDR3 runs 16 residues. The germline V gene encodes CDR1 KGHDR and CDR2 SFDVKD. CDR3 residues: CATSDLGLAGFDEQFF. The CDR3 DNA is TGTGCCACCAGTGACCTCGGACTAGCGGGATTCGATGAGCAGTTCTTC.

V and J are TRBV27 and TRBJ2-6, with D possibly being TRBD1 (5 bases). The length of the CDR3 is 16 residues. Germline-derived CDR1 and CDR2 are MNHEY and SMNVEV (reference sequence). The V gene lost 4 bases and the J gene lost 5 bases, with 15 bases spanning the gap. The CDR3, as DNA: TGTGCCAGCAGTTCACGTACAGGAACTCGGGCCAACGTCCTGACTTTC. It translates to CASSSRTGTRANVLTF.

This clone was seen only a few times. The rearrangement joins TRBV7-9 to TRBJ2-7; TRBD1 aligns across 12 bases. V was pared by 5 bases and J by 7 bases, with 9 bases of the junction left unmatched. This CDR3 contains 15 residues. Germline V gene lookup returns CDR1 SEHNR and CDR2 FQNEAQ (reference sequence). The CDR3 bases are TGTGCCAGCAGCCTAGGGACAGGGGGCTTAGGGGAGCAGTACTTC. Protein sequence: CASSLGTGGLGEQYF.

Note on this clone: The same CDR3 can be traced to other DNA sequences in this sample. The V call is TRBV18, the J call TRBJ1-1, with D maybe TRBD1 (6 bases). The germline V gene encodes CDR1 KGHSH and CDR2 LQKENI. This CDR3 comprises 14 residues. The V gene lost 3 bases and the J gene lost 1 base, with 9 bases spanning the gap. The CDR3 nucleotides read TGTGCCAGCTCACCGGGGGCAGGGAACACTGAAGCTTTCTTT. This codes for CASSPGAGNTEAFF.

The chain is built from TRBV9 and TRBJ2-7; the match to TRBD1 covers 7 bases. From germline, CDR1 is SGDLS and CDR2 YYNGEE. This CDR3 comprises 15 residues. With 0 bases clipped from V and 0 bases from J, the junction kept 3 bases outside the gene matches. CDR3 amino acids: CASSVGDSFSYEQYF. The CDR3 DNA sequence: TGTGCCAGCAGCGTAGGGGACAGCTTCTCCTACGAGCAGTACTTC. The full variable domain, completed using reference TRBV9 and TRBJ2-7, is DSGVTQTPKHLITATGQRVTLRCSPRSGDLSVYWYQQSLDQGLQFLIQYYNGEERAKGNILERFSAQQFPDLHSELNLSSLELGDSALYFCASSVGDSFSYEQYFGPGTRLTVT.